The rows below give T cell receptor beta chains drawn from one sample of a study of early T cells in non-severe SARS-CoV-2 infection. TCRdb fed the 5' RACE reads into MiXCR, producing one record per CDR3 protein. The profile shows more than 55,000 distinct CDR3 sequences, 4.6% of them singletons. The source was whole blood, collected at baseline. The receptors shown here come from an adult who was a healthcare worker with PCR-confirmed SARS-CoV-2 infection or an uninfected control (not recorded which). The donor label of this sample is uncertain. CDR3s include the opening cysteine and the closing phenylalanine or tryptophan. D genes are given only for firm matches. Not all rows give a size; the values are once, few, many and, for expanded clones, a class.

TGTGCCAGCAGCTTAGCAGGGAGTGGCTACACCTTC,CASSLAGSGYTF,NA,TRBV7-9,TRBJ1-2,NA
TGTGCCAGCAGCTTAGGACAGAGCTCCTACGAGCAGTACTTC,CASSLGQSSYEQYF,many,TRBV7-6,TRBJ2-7,NA
TGCAGCGTCTCCGGACTTGGAACCGGGGAGCTGTTTTTT,CSVSGLGTGELFF,many,TRBV29-1,TRBJ2-2,NA
TGTGCCAGCAGCTTCGGACAGGGGTCCTATGGCTACACCTTC,CASSFGQGSYGYTF,NA,TRBV7-9,TRBJ1-2,TRBD1
TGTGCCTCCAAGAACACTGAAGCTTTCTTT,CASKNTEAFF,many,TRBV7-8,TRBJ1-1,NA
TGTGCCAGCAGCCCCTCCGACCGCCGGGGGACCGGGGAGCTGTTTTTT,CASSPSDRRGTGELFF,few,TRBV11-3,TRBJ2-2,NA
TGTGCCAGCAGCTTTGGGACAGGAAACTCCTACGAGCAGTACTTC,CASSFGTGNSYEQYF,few,TRBV5-8,TRBJ2-7,TRBD1
TGTGCCAGCAGGGCTACGGACAGGGGTGACAATCAGCCCCAGCATTTT,CASRATDRGDNQPQHF,many,TRBV12-3/TRBV12-4,TRBJ1-5,TRBD1
TGCGCCAGCAGCTCGGGACAGGGGAACTCTGGGGCCAACGTCCTGACTTTC,CASSSGQGNSGANVLTF,few,TRBV5-1,TRBJ2-6,TRBD1
TGTGCCAGTAATGCCGACCCCACAGGGGGCAGCCAGCCCCAGCATTTT,CASNADPTGGSQPQHF,NA,TRBV19,TRBJ1-5,TRBD1
TGTGCCAGCAGCTTAGTGGCAGGCAACTATGGCTACACCTTC,CASSLVAGNYGYTF,many,TRBV7-2,TRBJ1-2,NA
TGTGCCAGCAGCTTAGGAAGGTGGGCGGTGAACACTGAAGCTTTCTTT,CASSLGRWAVNTEAFF,many,TRBV7-8,TRBJ1-1,NA
TGTGCCAGCAGCTTGGGAACACGGGGCAACAATCAGCCCCAGCATTTT,CASSLGTRGNNQPQHF,many,TRBV11-2,TRBJ1-5,NA
TGCAGTGCTACCCGGGGACAGTTGAACACTGAAGCTTTCTTT,CSATRGQLNTEAFF,many,TRBV20-1,TRBJ1-1,TRBD1
TGCAGTGCGGTGAGAGGGGGGGGCCAAGAGACCCAGTACTTC,CSAVRGGGQETQYF,many,TRBV20-1,TRBJ2-5,NA
TGTGCCAGTAGTGGACAGGGACAGGGAGCTTTCTTT,CASSGQGQGAFF,NA,TRBV19,TRBJ1-1,TRBD1
TGTGCCAGCAGCATAGCGGGGGGGAACTACAATGAGCAGTTCTTC,CASSIAGGNYNEQFF,many,TRBV7-6,TRBJ2-1,TRBD2
TGTGCCAGCAGCTTCACAGGGGCCACTGAAGCTTTCTTT,CASSFTGATEAFF,few,TRBV28,TRBJ1-1,TRBD1
TGTGCCAGCTCACTTCCGGGACAGGGTAATTCACCCCTCCACTTT,CASSLPGQGNSPLHF,many,TRBV18,TRBJ1-6,TRBD1
TGTGCCAGCAGCCGGGAGGACAGGGGAATAGATACGCAGTATTTT,CASSREDRGIDTQYF,many,TRBV14,TRBJ2-3,TRBD1
TGTGCCAGCCCACGCGGCGGGGAGCTCAAAGAGACCCAGTACTTC,CASPRGGELKETQYF,few,TRBV2,TRBJ2-5,NA
TGTGCCAGCAGCTTAGCGCAAGAGACCCAGTACTTC,CASSLAQETQYF,many,TRBV7-6,TRBJ2-5,NA
TGTGCCAGCAGTTACTGGGGGGGGAGTGAGAATGGCTACACCTTC,CASSYWGGSENGYTF,few,TRBV12-3/TRBV12-4,TRBJ1-2,NA
TGTGCCAGCAGCTTAGATCCCGTCATGAACACTGAAGCTTTCTTT,CASSLDPVMNTEAFF,many,TRBV11-2,TRBJ1-1,NA
TGTGCCAGCGTAACAGAGTCCCAGCAGTTCTTC,CASVTESQQFF,few,TRBV2,TRBJ2-1,NA
TGTGCCAGCAGTCAAGGGGGCTTCACTAATGAAAAACTGTTTTTT,CASSQGGFTNEKLFF,many,TRBV7-2,TRBJ1-4,TRBD1
TGTGCCAGCAGCCGCACAGGGGGCCGGGGGACCCAGTACTTC,CASSRTGGRGTQYF,many,TRBV13,TRBJ2-5,TRBD1
TGTGCCAGCAGCGTAGGACCTTTGGGCACAGATACGCAGTATTTT,CASSVGPLGTDTQYF,few,TRBV5-4,TRBJ2-3,NA
TGTGCCAGCAGTAGACTACGCGGTGTGGAGGACTCCTATAATTCACCCCTCCACTTT,CASSRLRGVEDSYNSPLHF,few,TRBV7-9,TRBJ1-6,NA
TGCGCCAGCCGACAAAACACAGGCTCTGGGGCCAACGTCCTGACTTTC,CASRQNTGSGANVLTF,few,TRBV5-1,TRBJ2-6,NA
TGTGCCAGCAGCCAGGGACAGCTCTACGAGCAGTACTTC,CASSQGQLYEQYF,NA,TRBV14,TRBJ2-7,TRBD1
TGCGCCAGCAGCGCGGGGGGCACCTACGAGCAGTACTTC,CASSAGGTYEQYF,many,TRBV5-1,TRBJ2-7,TRBD2
TGCAGTGCTCCCCGGACAGGGAGTACCTACGAGCAGTACTTC,CSAPRTGSTYEQYF,many,TRBV20-1,TRBJ2-7,TRBD1
TGTGCCAGCAGTTGGGCGGGGGGGCCCACAGATACGCAGTATTTT,CASSWAGGPTDTQYF,few,TRBV27,TRBJ2-3,TRBD2
TGTGCCAGCAGCCCACCGGGAAGGGACACCGGGGAGCTGTTTTTT,CASSPPGRDTGELFF,few,TRBV5-8,TRBJ2-2,NA
TGTGCCAGCAGTCGCGTTCGGGAGACCCAGTACTTC,CASSRVRETQYF,many,TRBV12-3/TRBV12-4,TRBJ2-5,NA
TGTGCCAGCAGTTTAACTGAAACTGAAGCTTTCTTT,CASSLTETEAFF,many,TRBV28,TRBJ1-1,NA
TGTGCCAGCAGTGAAGGAATGGCCGCAACTAATGAAAAACTGTTTTTT,CASSEGMAATNEKLFF,NA,TRBV2,TRBJ1-4,NA
TGTGCCAGCACGGATAGCAATCAGCCCCAGCATTTT,CASTDSNQPQHF,many,TRBV12-3/TRBV12-4,TRBJ1-5,NA
TGTGCCAGCAGTGAATTAAGTCGGATCAATTCACCCCTCCACTTT,CASSELSRINSPLHF,few,TRBV25-1,TRBJ1-6,NA
TGTGCCAGTAGTGCGGGGGGAGACTACTCACCCTACAATGAGCAGTTCTTC,CASSAGGDYSPYNEQFF,NA,TRBV19,TRBJ2-1,TRBD2
TGTGCCAGCAGCGTTGAGGGTTCTGCTAATGAAAAACTGTTTTTT,CASSVEGSANEKLFF,many,TRBV9,TRBJ1-4,NA
TGTGCCAGCTCCCGGGACAGGGAATTTTTCGGCTACACCTTC,CASSRDREFFGYTF,many,TRBV18,TRBJ1-2,TRBD1
TGCGCCAGCAGCTTGGGGGCGGTGAACACTGAAGCTTTCTTT,CASSLGAVNTEAFF,NA,TRBV5-1,TRBJ1-1,NA
TGTGCCAGCAGCTTAGGGCGGGGGCAGGATGAAGCTTTCTTT,CASSLGRGQDEAFF,NA,TRBV7-9,TRBJ1-1,NA
TGCAGCGTTTTAAGGCCGGACAGATCCAACAATGAGCAGTTCTTC,CSVLRPDRSNNEQFF,few,TRBV29-1,TRBJ2-1,NA
TGTGCCAGCAGGAGGATGGAGGGGACCACTGAAGCTTTCTTT,CASRRMEGTTEAFF,many,TRBV12-3/TRBV12-4,TRBJ1-1,NA
TGCGCCAGCAGCCAAGGGACGGGGAGCACAGATACGCAGTATTTT,CASSQGTGSTDTQYF,many,TRBV4-3,TRBJ2-3,NA
TGTGCCAGCAGCCAGACGGGGGGAATCGTCACCTCCTACAATGAGCAGTTCTTC,CASSQTGGIVTSYNEQFF,NA,TRBV7-2,TRBJ2-1,TRBD2
TGTGCTAGTGGTTTGATTCGTACGGGGGAAGTCTACGAGCAGTACTTC,CASGLIRTGEVYEQYF,NA,TRBV12-5,TRBJ2-7,NA
TGTGCCAGCAGCTTAGGGCCGGGACAGCGGGACACCGGGGAGCTGTTTTTT,CASSLGPGQRDTGELFF,many,TRBV11-2,TRBJ2-2,NA
TGTGCCAGCAGCTTAGGGGGTCATAATCAGCCCCAGCATTTT,CASSLGGHNQPQHF,many,TRBV7-2,TRBJ1-5,NA
TGTGCCAGCAGTGCCCGGACAGGGGGCCGAGAGACCCAGTACTTC,CASSARTGGRETQYF,NA,TRBV2,TRBJ2-5,TRBD1
TGTGCCAGCAGCCGACTAGCGGGGGGCTTCGGGAGGGAGCAGTACTTC,CASSRLAGGFGREQYF,NA,TRBV7-6,TRBJ2-7,TRBD2
TGTGCCAGCAGTTACGTCAGGGCCTCAACTAATGAAAAACTGTTTTTT,CASSYVRASTNEKLFF,many,TRBV6-6,TRBJ1-4,NA
TGTGCCAGCAAAAGGACAGGGGACTATGGCTACACCTTC,CASKRTGDYGYTF,few,TRBV6-2/TRBV6-3,TRBJ1-2,TRBD1
TGTGCCAGCAGCGTCGGGGGGGCCCGGTCCTACAATGAGCAGTTCTTC,CASSVGGARSYNEQFF,many,TRBV9,TRBJ2-1,TRBD2
TGTGCCAGCACAATTAGACAGGGGCCCTACGAGCAGTACTTC,CASTIRQGPYEQYF,few,TRBV6-5,TRBJ2-7,TRBD1
TGCAGTGGGGAGGGAATGGGGAGCGGGCAGCCCCAGCATTTT,CSGEGMGSGQPQHF,many,TRBV20-1,TRBJ1-5,NA
TGTGCCAGCAGCCCCCGACCCCCTGGGGAGAATTCACCCCTCCACTTT,CASSPRPPGENSPLHF,once,TRBV7-2,TRBJ1-6,NA